The rows below give T cell receptor beta chains drawn from one sample of a study of T cell responses to AZD1222 COVID-19 vaccine. Profiled with immunoSEQ multiplex PCR; TCRdb holds only in-frame clones, not every one. The table records approximately 160,000 clones, around nine tenths of them present only once. Sequences were derived from peripheral blood, sampled on day 0 of AZD1222 vaccination. The source of these receptors is an adult in good health. The CDR3 runs from the conserved cysteine through the conserved F or W. D genes are given only for firm matches. The size of a clone is reported for some rows only, either as once, few or many, or as a class for expanded clones.

CDR3aa,CDR3nt,abundance,j_gene,d_gene,v_gene
CASSRGTGTEAFF,TGTGCCAGCTCACGGGGGACCGGCACTGAAGCTTTCTTT,-,TRBJ1-1,-,TRBV18
CARSLGGGLAGEKTQYF,TGTGCCAGAAGCTTAGGAGGGGGACTAGCGGGGGAGAAGACCCAGTACTTC,-,TRBJ2-5,-,TRBV7-5
CASSISASSYNSPLHF,TGTGCCAGTAGTATCAGTGCAAGTTCCTATAATTCACCCCTCCACTTT,-,TRBJ1-6,-,TRBV19
CASSDGANYGYTF,TGCGCCAGCAGTGACGGAGCTAACTATGGCTACACCTTC,-,TRBJ1-2,-,TRBV10-2
CASSHLADWHEQYF,TGTGCCAGCAGTCATCTAGCGGACTGGCACGAGCAGTACTTC,-,TRBJ2-7,TRBD2,TRBV27
CASTTGMSEKLFF,TGTGCCAGTACCACAGGGATGAGTGAAAAACTGTTTTTT,-,TRBJ1-4,-,TRBV11-3
CASSRGGQTYEQYF,TGTGCCAGCAGCCGGGGTGGTCAAACCTACGAGCAGTACTTC,-,TRBJ2-7,-,TRBV6-5
CASSPLTSGGHEQYF,TGTGCCAGCAGTCCCCTGACTAGCGGGGGTCACGAGCAGTACTTC,-,TRBJ2-7,TRBD2,TRBV27
CASSARQGSTDTQYF,TGTGCCAGCAGTGCTAGACAGGGTAGTACAGATACGCAGTATTTT,-,TRBJ2-3,TRBD1,TRBV6-6
CASTKRGSWGEKLFF,TGTGCCAGCACCAAACGGGGCTCCTGGGGTGAAAAACTGTTTTTT,-,TRBJ1-4,-,TRBV13
CASSSAVLAFF,TGTGCCAGCAGCTCCGCTGTTTTAGCTTTCTTT,-,TRBJ1-1,-,TRBV12-3/TRBV12-4
CASSSFVNTEAFF,TGTGCCAGCAGCTCCTTTGTGAACACTGAAGCTTTCTTT,-,TRBJ1-1,-,TRBV11-2
CASSEGWGQGNEKLFF,TGTGCCAGCAGTGAAGGGTGGGGGCAGGGTAATGAAAAACTGTTTTTT,-,TRBJ1-4,-,TRBV6-1
CASSSGGRNTGELFF,TGTGCCAGCAGCTCAGGGGGACGGAACACCGGGGAGCTGTTTTTT,-,TRBJ2-2,TRBD1,TRBV7-9
CASSLAGSSGNTIYF,TGTGCCAGCAGTTTAGCGGGTTCCTCTGGAAACACCATATATTTT,-,TRBJ1-3,-,TRBV28
CATTQDWGNTEAFF,TGTGCCACCACCCAGGATTGGGGGAACACTGAAGCTTTCTTT,-,TRBJ1-1,-,TRBV15
CASSKGFEGDYGYTF,TGCGCCAGCAGTAAAGGATTTGAGGGTGACTATGGCTACACCTTC,-,TRBJ1-2,-,TRBV5-1
CSVVRGGPRGYTF,TGCAGCGTTGTCCGGGGGGGGCCGCGAGGCTACACCTTC,-,TRBJ1-2,-,TRBV29-1
CASTRSGLNEKLFF,TGCGCCAGCACCCGGTCGGGTCTAAATGAAAAACTGTTTTTT,-,TRBJ1-4,-,TRBV4-1
CASSFGTGGYQTEAFF,TGTGCCAGCAGTTTCGGGACAGGGGGCTACCAGACTGAAGCTTTCTTT,-,TRBJ1-1,TRBD1,TRBV27
CASSLTGVNTEAFF,TGTGCCAGCAGCCTGACAGGTGTGAACACTGAAGCTTTCTTT,-,TRBJ1-1,-,TRBV7-9
CASISLGGNQPQHF,TGTGCCAGTATATCCTTAGGCGGCAATCAGCCCCAGCATTTT,-,TRBJ1-5,-,TRBV19
CASSVGTGGSTEAFF,TGTGCCAGCAGCGTCGGGACAGGGGGGTCCACTGAAGCTTTCTTT,-,TRBJ1-1,TRBD1,TRBV9
CASSFGLRSGNTIYF,TGTGCCAGCAGCTTCGGCCTGAGATCTGGAAACACCATATATTTT,-,TRBJ1-3,-,TRBV11-3
CASSLSGDSYEQYF,TGCGCCAGCAGCTTATCCGGAGACAGCTACGAGCAGTACTTC,-,TRBJ2-7,-,TRBV5-1
CASSESLAGGPGANVLTF,TGCGCCAGCAGTGAGTCCCTAGCGGGGGGGCCCGGGGCCAACGTCCTGACTTTC,many,TRBJ2-6,TRBD2,TRBV10-1
CASSIGLGTDTQYF,TGTGCCAGCAGTATCGGACTAGGCACAGATACGCAGTATTTT,-,TRBJ2-3,TRBD2,TRBV6-5
CASSLIVAGAVEQYF,TGCGCCAGCAGCTTGATCGTAGCGGGGGCCGTCGAGCAGTACTTC,-,TRBJ2-7,TRBD2,TRBV5-1
CAWSALYDWGQKSNSPLHF,TGTGCCTGGAGTGCTCTATATGATTGGGGACAGAAGTCTAATTCACCCCTCCACTTT,-,TRBJ1-6,TRBD1,TRBV30
CASSSRPPYSGNTIYF,TGTGCCAGCAGTTCCCGCCCGCCCTACTCTGGAAACACCATATATTTT,many,TRBJ1-3,-,TRBV27
CASSGGLGNQPQHF,TGTGCCAGTAGTGGCGGCTTGGGCAATCAGCCCCAGCATTTT,-,TRBJ1-5,-,TRBV19
CASSANSGVGETQYF,TGCGCCAGCAGCGCCAATTCCGGGGTAGGAGAGACCCAGTACTTC,-,TRBJ2-5,-,TRBV10-1
CASSTGTTEAFF,TGTGCCAGCAGTACAGGGACCACTGAAGCTTTCTTT,-,TRBJ1-1,-,TRBV12-3/TRBV12-4
CASSKAMRGALQDSYEQYF,TGTGCCAGCAGCAAAGCAATGCGGGGGGCTCTACAGGACTCCTACGAGCAGTACTTC,-,TRBJ2-7,-,TRBV21-1
CTSSQVCTNHYNEQFF,TGCACCAGCAGCCAAGTGTGTACCAACCATTACAATGAGCAGTTCTTC,-,TRBJ2-1,-,TRBV1
CASRLALGQGASDTQYF,TGTGCAAGTCGCTTAGCTCTGGGACAGGGGGCCTCAGATACGCAGTATTTT,-,TRBJ2-3,-,TRBV12-2
CASSPSGAGTVHGYTF,TGTGCCAGCAGCCCTTCCGGCGCCGGGACTGTCCATGGCTACACCTTC,-,TRBJ1-2,-,TRBV7-9
CASSLLGTGSEKLFF,TGTGCCAGCAGCTTATTAGGGACAGGGAGCGAAAAACTGTTTTTT,-,TRBJ1-4,TRBD1,TRBV7-6
CASSLTFGGPDTQYF,TGTGCCAGCAGCTTAACCTTCGGCGGGCCAGATACGCAGTATTTT,-,TRBJ2-3,-,TRBV7-3
CASSLFRGGVEQYF,TGTGCCAGCAGTTTATTCCGCGGGGGCGTCGAGCAGTACTTC,-,TRBJ2-7,-,TRBV27
CASSLPVDYGYTF,TGTGCCAGCAGTTTACCAGTCGACTACGGCTACACCTTC,-,TRBJ1-2,-,TRBV28
CASSSQGATNEKLFF,TGCGCCAGCAGCTCACAGGGCGCAACTAATGAAAAACTGTTTTTT,-,TRBJ1-4,-,TRBV5-1
CASSSGLGDYNEQFF,TGTGCCAGCAGCTCGGGACTCGGGGACTACAATGAGCAGTTCTTC,-,TRBJ2-1,-,TRBV11-1
CASSSTYSMWDWVTQYF,TGTGCCAGCAGCTCGACTTATAGTATGTGGGACTGGGTTACGCAGTATTTT,-,TRBJ2-3,-,TRBV11-2
CASSVMGGNQPQHF,TGTGCCAGCAGCGTAATGGGAGGCAATCAGCCCCAGCATTTT,-,TRBJ1-5,-,TRBV9
CASSPPVAGVDEQFF,TGTGCCAGCTCACCTCCCGTGGCAGGGGTGGATGAGCAGTTCTTC,-,TRBJ2-1,-,TRBV18